The clone carrying this TCR beta chain has ten or more counts. Its antigen remains unknown. Using unique molecular identifiers, the investigators prepared the TCRbeta library. In TCRdb, the PCR reads were re-called with MiXCR into one record per CDR3 protein. The sample contains about 190,000 distinct CDR3 sequences, roughly 10% of which appear only once. These data belong to a study of T-cell reconstitution after alpha-beta-depleted transplantation in children. Study-wide results and caveats: Reported findings indicate that, about two months after transplant, alpha-beta T cells came from several hundred expanded clones, which were derived from non-depleted graft cells. T-cell counts and diversity were attributed mostly to newly produced T cells one year after transplant. In some patients, recipient T cells and intrathymic progenitors surviving conditioning explained high day-60 diversity.

This CDR3 is built from 14 residues. Deletions cut 0 bases from V and 5 bases from J, with 12 bases between. Germline loops: CDR1 SGHRS, CDR2 YFSETQ. The material sequenced was PBMCs, taken before TCRalphabeta/CD19-depleted stem cell transplant. This chain uses TRBV5-1 with TRBJ2-7, with D possibly TRBD1 on 5 matching bases. The sequence was collected from a boy aged 2-15 years with acute myeloid leukemia, due to receive a stem cell transplant. The CDR3: CASSLGQGVDEQYF. The CDR3 coding sequence is TGCGCCAGCAGCTTGGGCCAGGGCGTCGACGAGCAGTACTTC.